This record covers a single T cell receptor beta chain. TCRdb's copy holds only in-frame clones and misses some; the assay was immunoSEQ multiplex PCR. The sample has roughly 10,000 clones, about 80% seen once. This record comes from a study of immune evolution from preneoplasia to lung adenocarcinoma. Trimming stripped 0 bases from V and 4 bases from J, with 14 bases between. This CDR3 contains 16 residues. Germline V gives CDR1 LGHNA, CDR2 YNFKEQ. This receptor was obtained from a person aged 65-85 years with lung adenocarcinoma. The material sequenced was FFPE minimally invasive lung adenocarcinoma tissue. V is TRBV4-2 and J is TRBJ2-3; tentatively, D is TRBD2 (7 bases). The CDR3 sequence is CASSQEMTGGPDTQYF. The CDR3 DNA sequence: TGTGCCAGCAGCCAAGAAATGACGGGGGGCCCAGATACGCAGTATTTT.